This TCR beta chain derives from a study of T cells in Graves' hyperthyroidism and ophthalmopathy. Study at large: Staff took peripheral blood when the initial diagnosis was made, before any treatment began. Study-level points and caveats: Most clonotypes expanded in the thyroid (above 0.001) were also present in blood. Using 13 V-J features, a model discriminated ophthalmopathy from stable hyperthyroidism.

This clonotype was counted only a few times. What it binds is not known. Looked up from germline, CDR1 is MGHDK and CDR2 is SYGVNS. The CDR3 has 14 amino acids. V shed 1 base and J shed 5 bases, with 9 bases lying between them. From RNA transcripts, TCR beta CDR3 regions were amplified. Researchers ran a first-round RT-PCR on the TCR CDR3 using the HTBI primer set. MiXCR, applied by TCRdb to the multiplex PCR reads, yields one record per CDR3 protein. The sample yields about 400,000 distinct CDR3 sequences, 14% to 15% seen once. Diagnosing involved the use of clinical symptoms, serum thyroxine and TRAb, thyroid ultrasound and orbital computed tomography.

The sample taken for sequencing was blood. The chain joins TRBV25-1 to TRBJ2-1; D unclear. The receptor comes from a woman in her twenties or thirties with Graves' hyperthyroidism. CDR3 sequence reads: CASSEWGEDNEQFF. The CDR3 DNA follows: TGTGCCAGCAGTGAATGGGGTGAGGACAATGAGCAGTTCTTC.